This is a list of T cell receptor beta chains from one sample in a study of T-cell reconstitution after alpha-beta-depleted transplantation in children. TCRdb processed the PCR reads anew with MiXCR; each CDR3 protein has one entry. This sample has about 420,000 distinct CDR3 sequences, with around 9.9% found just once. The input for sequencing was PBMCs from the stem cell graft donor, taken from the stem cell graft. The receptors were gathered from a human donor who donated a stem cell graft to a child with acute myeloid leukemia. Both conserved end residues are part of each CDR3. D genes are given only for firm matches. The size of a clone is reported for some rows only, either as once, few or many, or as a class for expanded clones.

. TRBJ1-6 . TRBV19 CASSIAQGPLHF TGTGCCAGTAGTATTGCCCAGGGGCCCCTCCACTTT
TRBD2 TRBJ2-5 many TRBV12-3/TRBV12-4 CASSPGTGGGQETQYF TGTGCCAGCAGTCCCGGGACTGGCGGGGGCCAAGAGACCCAGTACTTC
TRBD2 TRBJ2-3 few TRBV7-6 CASSLVASGSPIDTQYF TGTGCCAGCAGCTTAGTGGCTAGCGGGAGCCCGATAGATACGCAGTATTTT
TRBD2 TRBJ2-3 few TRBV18 CASSPRLAGTDTQYF TGTGCCAGCTCACCACGACTAGCGGGCACAGATACGCAGTATTTT
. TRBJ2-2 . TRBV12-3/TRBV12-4 CASRTDSGELFF TGTGCCAGCAGGACGGACAGCGGGGAGCTGTTTTTT
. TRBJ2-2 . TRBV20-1 CSARLGEFTGELFF TGCAGTGCTAGGCTGGGGGAGTTCACCGGGGAGCTGTTTTTT
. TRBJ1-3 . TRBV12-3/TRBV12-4 CASIPSRPTGWNTIYF TGTGCCAGCATCCCGAGCCGACCGACAGGATGGAACACCATATATTTT
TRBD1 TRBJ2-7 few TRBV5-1 CASSGGMGQGAYEQYF TGCGCCAGCAGCGGGGGTATGGGACAGGGGGCCTACGAGCAGTACTTC
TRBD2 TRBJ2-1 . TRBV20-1 CSASVPSGGHNEQFF TGCAGTGCTAGTGTTCCTAGCGGGGGGCACAATGAGCAGTTCTTC
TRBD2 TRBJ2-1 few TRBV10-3 CAISAGTSGYNEQFF TGTGCCATCAGTGCCGGGACTAGCGGTTACAATGAGCAGTTCTTC
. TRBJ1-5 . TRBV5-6 CASSLVGVNQPQHF TGTGCCAGCAGCTTGGTGGGGGTGAATCAGCCCCAGCATTTT
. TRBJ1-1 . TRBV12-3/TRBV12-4 CASILRAQLNTEAFF TGTGCCAGCATTCTTCGCGCGCAGTTGAACACTGAAGCTTTCTTT
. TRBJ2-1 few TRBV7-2 CASSLVSGLDHNEQFF TGTGCCAGCAGCTTAGTTTCAGGGCTCGACCACAATGAGCAGTTCTTC
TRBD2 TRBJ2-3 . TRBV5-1 CASSLPTSELTDTQYF TGCGCCAGCAGCCTTCCGACTAGCGAGCTCACAGATACGCAGTATTTT
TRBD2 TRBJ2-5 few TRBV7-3 CASSLGTSNLETQYF TGTGCCAGCAGCCTCGGGACTAGCAATCTAGAGACCCAGTACTTC
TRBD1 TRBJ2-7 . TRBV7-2 CASSLVTGGGNEQYF TGTGCCAGCAGCTTAGTGACAGGGGGCGGTAACGAGCAGTACTTC
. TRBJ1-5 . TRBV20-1 CSAGGINQPQHF TGCAGTGCTGGGGGGATCAATCAGCCCCAGCATTTT
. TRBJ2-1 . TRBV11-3 CASSLEGINEQFF TGTGCCAGCAGCTTAGAGGGGATCAATGAGCAGTTCTTC
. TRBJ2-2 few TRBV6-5 CASSSRLITGELFF TGTGCCAGCAGTTCGAGACTGATCACCGGGGAGCTGTTTTTT
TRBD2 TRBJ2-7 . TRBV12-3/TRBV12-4 CASSFSSGSHEQYF TGTGCCAGCAGTTTCTCCAGCGGGAGCCACGAGCAGTACTTC
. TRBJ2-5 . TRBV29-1 CSAEPDITETQYF TGCAGCGCCGAACCGGACATCACAGAGACCCAGTACTTC
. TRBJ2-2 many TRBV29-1 CSVRFQTGNTGELFF TGCAGCGTTCGGTTCCAGACAGGGAACACCGGGGAGCTGTTTTTT
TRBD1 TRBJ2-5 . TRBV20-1 CSAQGGGTGGAEETQYF TGCAGTGCCCAGGGAGGTGGGACAGGGGGCGCGGAGGAGACCCAGTACTTC
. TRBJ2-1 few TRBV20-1 CGIGTHEQFF TGCGGGATAGGGACCCATGAGCAGTTCTTC